This record concerns one T cell receptor beta chain sequence. Germline CDR1 reads LNHNV; CDR2 reads YYDKDF (reference sequence). The CDR3 is 14 amino acids. Trimming took off 1 base at V and 1 base at J, with 7 bases between the two ends. Unique molecular identifiers were used in preparing the TCRbeta library. TCRdb used MiXCR to reprocess the PCR reads, holding one entry per CDR3 protein. The sample has 550,000 to 800,000 distinct CDR3 sequences; around 13% are singletons. This sample is part of a study of T-cell reconstitution after alpha-beta-depleted transplantation in children. This clonotype was sampled from a girl aged 2-15 years with congenital amegakaryocytic thrombocytopenia, due to receive a stem cell transplant. The genes are TRBV15 and TRBJ1-1; perhaps TRBD1 as D (5 bases). The sample consisted of PBMCs, taken before TCRalphabeta/CD19-depleted stem cell transplant. The CDR3 sequence: CATSRVRGNTEAFF. In DNA form, the CDR3 reads TGTGCCACCAGCAGAGTAAGGGGGAACACTGAAGCTTTCTTT.